The 14 T cell receptor beta chains given below trace back to one sample, sequenced in a study of blood T cell repertoires in COVID-19. Sequencing used immunoSEQ multiplex PCR; TCRdb keeps in-frame clones, though not all of them. Here the sample spans under 300,000 clones, over 75% being singletons. The sequenced sample was PBMCs or T cells enriched from blood (not recorded which). Source of these receptors: a woman in her 40s who had been exposed to COVID-19.

The chain combines TRBV5-1 with TRBJ1-1, with 9 bases identical to TRBD1. V was clipped by 4 bases and J by 5 bases; unmatched bases: 3. The germline CDR1 and CDR2 sequences are SGHRS and YFSETQ. The CDR3 consists of 13 residues. CDR3 in DNA: TGCGCCAGCAGCACCGACAGGGGGACTGAAGCTTTCTTT. It is translated as CASSTDRGTEAFF. The full variable domain, its missing parts supplied by reference TRBV5-1 and TRBJ1-1, is KAGVTQTPRYLIKTRGQQVTLSCSPISGHRSVSWYQQTPGQGLQFLFEYFSETQRNKGNFPGRFSGRQFSNSRSEMNVSTLELGDSALYLCASSTDRGTEAFFGQGTRLTVV.

Of note for this clone: The junction departs from the called germline gene at one end, perhaps through a read error. This chain connects TRBV5-1 to TRBJ2-5; TRBD2 matches 9 bases. Germline V gene sequence: CDR1 SGHRS, CDR2 YFSETQ. The CDR3 is 15 residues long. CDR3 loop: CASISGSVTGETQYF. DNA for the CDR3: TGTGCCAGCATTAGCGGGAGCGTAACCGGGGAGACCCAGTACTTC.

V gene TRBV28 combines with J gene TRBJ1-3, with D possibly TRBD1 on 5 matching bases. CDR1 is MDHEN and CDR2 is SYDVKM in the germline V gene. The CDR3 loop spans 15 amino acids. The V gene lost 1 base and the J gene lost 4 bases, with 11 bases spanning the gap. For the CDR3, the DNA is TGTGCCAGCAGTTTATCCAGGGTAACCGGAAACACCATATATTTT. This codes for CASSLSRVTGNTIYF.

In its sample, this clone was seen a few times. V is TRBV28 and J is TRBJ1-2; D is perhaps TRBD1 (5 bases). The germline V and J ends were trimmed by 10 bases and 10 bases, with 13 bases remaining between them. Germline loops: CDR1 MDHEN, CDR2 SYDVKM. The CDR3 consists of 10 residues. The CDR3 region is CATDQGDYTF. Written as DNA, the CDR3 is TGTGCCACCGACCAGGGTGACTACACCTTC.

This chain links TRBV5-5 with TRBJ2-5; 7 nucleotides line up with TRBD1. The V segment lost 4 bases and the J segment 2 bases; nucleotides outside the gene matches: 8. The CDR3 length is 15 residues. The V gene's germline CDR1 is SGHKS and CDR2 YYEKEE (reference sequence). This CDR3 is CASSRPGTAQETQYF. CDR3 DNA: TGTGCCAGCAGCCGTCCCGGGACAGCGCAAGAGACCCAGTACTTC.

The chain joins TRBV27 to TRBJ2-2; D not certain. The CDR3 sequence is 14 residues long. V was pared by 0 bases and J by 5 bases, with 7 bases between. Looked up from germline, CDR1 is MNHEY and CDR2 is SMNVEV (reference sequence). Here the CDR3 DNA reads TGTGCCAGCAGTTTATCGTCTTTAACCGGGGAGCTGTTTTTT. This encodes CASSLSSLTGELFF.

The chain employs TRBV7-8 and TRBJ2-3, with a possible D match to TRBD2 (5 bases). Germline V gene lookup returns CDR1 SGHVS and CDR2 FQNEAQ. V dropped 5 bases and J dropped 11 bases, with 14 bases sitting between them. This CDR3 is built from 12 residues. The CDR3 DNA reads TGTGCCAGCAGCCCCGAGGGTCGAGGGCAGTATTTT. It is translated as CASSPEGRGQYF. The full variable domain, rest sourced from reference TRBV7-8 and TRBJ2-3, is GAGVSQSPRYKVAKRGQDVALRCDPISGHVSLFWYQQALGQGPEFLTYFQNEAQLDKSGLPSDRFFAERPEGSVSTLKIQRTQQEDSAVYLCASSPEGRGQYFGPGTRLTVL.

In its sample, this clone was seen a few times. The V call is TRBV6-2 or TRBV6-3, the J call TRBJ2-1; 7 bases map to TRBD1. CDR1 is MNHEY, CDR2 SVGEGT, per germline. Unmatched junction bases numbered 5, after V lost 5 bases and J lost 4 bases. The CDR3 spans 14 residues. CDR3 loop: CASSKKTGYNEQFF. CDR3 in DNA: TGTGCCAGCAGTAAAAAGACAGGGTACAATGAGCAGTTCTTC.

The genes are TRBV30 and TRBJ1-1; D call uncertain. Germline V gene sequence: CDR1 GTSNPN, CDR2 SVGIG (reference sequence). This CDR3 spans 12 amino acids. V was cut by 7 bases and J by 3 bases, with 12 bases left in between. This CDR3 is CASHRGHTEAFF. Here the CDR3 DNA reads TGTGCCTCCCATCGGGGTCACACTGAAGCTTTCTTT.

V and J are TRBV9 and TRBJ2-2; D call uncertain. Deletions cut 5 bases from V and 1 base from J, with 9 bases between. Germline-derived CDR1 and CDR2 are SGDLS and YYNGEE. The CDR3 is 14 amino acids. This CDR3 reads CASSATMNTGELFF. In DNA, the CDR3 is TGTGCCAGCAGTGCCACTATGAACACCGGGGAGCTGTTTTTT.

This chain connects TRBV30 to TRBJ2-7; no definite D call. Trimming pared 0 bases from V and 5 bases from J, leaving 8 bases between. The CDR3 sequence is 12 residues long. Germline loops: CDR1 GTSNPN, CDR2 SVGIG (reference sequence). The CDR3 loop reads CAWSVLGDEQYV. The DNA for the CDR3 is TGTGCCTGGAGTGTATTGGGCGACGAGCAGTACGTC.

A word on this clone: The junction departs from germline at one end; a sequencing error may be responsible. The J gene is TRBJ1-4, the V gene TRBV5-1, with 10 bases aligning to TRBD1. The germline V gene has CDR1 SGHRS and CDR2 YFSETQ. The CDR3 length is 15 residues. DNA for the CDR3: TGTGCCAGCAGCTTCGGGGGACAGGGGAATGAAAAACTGTTTTTT. Its protein is CASSFGGQGNEKLFF.

The J gene is TRBJ2-3, the V gene TRBV18; 14 nucleotides agree with TRBD2. J gave up 4 bases and V 3 bases, and 6 bases lay outside the gene matches. The CDR3 loop spans 17 amino acids. Per the germline V gene, CDR1 is KGHSH and CDR2 is LQKENI. This CDR3 reads CASSPGTSGSGSDTQYF. The DNA for the CDR3 is TGTGCCAGCTCACCGGGGACTAGCGGGAGTGGCTCAGATACGCAGTATTTT.

The V and J genes are TRBV6-2 or TRBV6-3 and TRBJ2-2, with D maybe TRBD2 (6 bases). The CDR3 loop spans 14 amino acids. Trimming removed 4 bases at V and 4 bases at J, with 10 bases between. CDR1 MNHEY and CDR2 SVGEGT come from the germline V gene. Written as DNA, the CDR3 is TGTGCCAGCAGTTTAGCGGCGGGCACCGGGGAGCTGTTTTTT. Translated, it gives CASSLAAGTGELFF.